This T cell receptor beta chain appears in the sequencing data of a study of blood T cell repertoires in COVID-19. About the study: The United States, Italy and Spain were the sources of the acute and convalescent COVID-19 samples.

Per the original methods: Using reference gene primer amplification, nucleated cell counts were estimated. Profiling relied on immunoSEQ multiplex PCR, and the TCRdb table lists in-frame clones only, not all of them. The DNA was the basis for D and trimming; V, J and clone size are from that table. The data show around 500,000 clones, roughly nine tenths seen once. Clinical histories supplied by participants themselves formed the basis of cohort assignment. Before being deemed recovered, Cohort 3 donors had two negative PCRs, clearance, or symptom resolution. The V gene's germline CDR1 is MNHEY and CDR2 SVGAGI. The length of the CDR3 is 13 residues. V was shortened by 0 bases and J by 5 bases, with 5 bases between the two germline ends.

The specimen sequenced was PBMCs or T cells enriched from blood (not recorded which). This TCR came from an older woman who had recovered from COVID-19. The chain recombines TRBV6-5 with TRBJ1-5; D not certain. The CDR3, as DNA: TGTGCCAGCAGTTACTCGAGTTATCAGCCCCAGCATTTT. Encoded protein: CASSYSSYQPQHF.